This entry lists 27 T cell receptor beta chains sequenced from one sample in a study of early T cells in non-severe SARS-CoV-2 infection. TCRdb fed the 5' RACE reads into MiXCR, producing one record per CDR3 protein. This table holds 70,000 to 85,000 distinct CDR3 sequences, 9% to 13% found once. Sequencing was carried out using whole blood. Source of these receptors: an adult who was a healthcare worker with PCR-confirmed SARS-CoV-2 infection or an uninfected control (not recorded which).

This clonotype turned up a few times. The chain employs TRBV12-3 or TRBV12-4 and TRBJ2-1; a weak D match, TRBD2 (5 bases). The germline V and J ends were trimmed by 5 bases and 9 bases, with 17 bases remaining between them. This CDR3 is 14 amino acids long. The CDR3 loop reads CASSPLIGGVEQFF. CDR3 nucleotide sequence: TGTGCCAGCAGTCCCCTTATAGGAGGAGTTGAGCAGTTCTTC.

This clonotype was recorded at least ten times. The chain has TRBV5-1 and TRBJ1-1; a weak D match, TRBD1 (5 bases). The CDR3 extends over 15 amino acids. CDR1 is SGHRS and CDR2 is YFSETQ in the germline V gene. Trimming took 0 bases from V and 4 from J, leaving 13 bases between them. As DNA, the CDR3 is TGCGCCAGCAGCTTGGAGGTGGGGCAGGGCACTGAAGCTTTCTTT. This translates into CASSLEVGQGTEAFF.

Many counts were recorded for this clonotype. The chain has TRBV5-6 and TRBJ2-1; tentative D call: TRBD2 (5 bases). The germline V and J ends were trimmed by 4 bases and 7 bases, with 9 bases remaining between them. Germline CDR1 SGHDT, CDR2 YYEEEE. The CDR3 length is 12 residues. CDR3 nucleotides: TGTGCCAGCAGCAGACTAACGAATGAGCAGTTCTTC. Translation gives CASSRLTNEQFF.

This clonotype was recorded a few times. J is TRBJ1-1 and V is TRBV10-3; D not resolved. Germline CDR1 ENHRY, CDR2 SYGVKD. The CDR3 extends over 8 amino acids. With 11 bases removed from V and 10 bases from J, the gap between germline ends came to 8 bases. The DNA of the CDR3 is TGTGCCCCCAGACGAGCTTTCTTT. This encodes CAPRRAFF.

This clonotype was seen only once. The chain joins TRBV20-1 to TRBJ1-4; no firm D call. V dropped 4 bases and J dropped 8 bases, with 8 bases sitting between them. Per germline, CDR1 DFQATT and CDR2 SNEGSKA (reference sequence). This CDR3 is 11 amino acids long. The CDR3 nucleotides read TGCAGTGCTATTAATGCCGAAAAACTGTTTTTT. Amino acid sequence: CSAINAEKLFF.

CDR3 in amino acids: CASSPRDRETDTQYF. The CDR3 nucleotides read TGTGCCAGCTCACCTCGCGACAGGGAAACAGATACGCAGTATTTT. The V call is TRBV18, the J call TRBJ2-3, with 7 bases identical to TRBD1. V shed 3 bases and J 3 bases; nucleotides not matched to a gene: 6. The CDR3 loop spans 15 amino acids. Germline assignment: CDR1 KGHSH and CDR2 LQKENI.

In its sample, this clonotype was seen a few times. This chain connects TRBV18 to TRBJ2-5, with 7 bases lining up with TRBD2. The germline V gene has CDR1 KGHSH and CDR2 LQKENI. Trimming at V came to 3 bases and at J to 1 base, leaving 8 bases not matched to a gene. CDR3 size: 16 residues. DNA for the CDR3: TGTGCCAGCTCACCGGCTAGCGGATACTCCCAAGAGACCCAGTACTTC. Encoded protein: CASSPASGYSQETQYF.

This clonotype has a count of ten or more. The chain carries TRBV19 and TRBJ1-2; TRBD1 is a possible D gene (6 bases). Germline V gives CDR1 LNHDA, CDR2 SQIVND (reference sequence). The ends were cut back, 6 bases at V and 4 bases at J, with 18 bases in the middle. The CDR3 runs to 15 residues. The CDR3, as DNA: TGTGCCAGTAGCCCACAGGGAATTTTAAGCTATGGCTACACCTTC. Its translation: CASSPQGILSYGYTF.

This clonotype was seen many times. The chain's CDR3 is CASSYSLGGYNSPLHF. In nucleotides, the CDR3 is TGTGCCAGCAGTTACTCATTGGGGGGCTATAATTCACCCCTCCACTTT. The rearrangement uses TRBV6-5 and TRBJ1-6, with a weak D call TRBD1 (5 bases). This CDR3 spans 16 amino acids. Germline values: CDR1 MNHEY, CDR2 SVGAGI. Trimming stripped 0 bases from V and 3 bases from J, with 9 bases between.

This clonotype was observed many times. The chain links TRBV11-2 to TRBJ2-7, with 11 bases matching TRBD1. The CDR3 loop spans 18 amino acids. Germline CDR1 SGHAT, CDR2 FQNNGV. V lost 4 bases to trimming and J lost 0 bases; unmatched junction nucleotides: 11. CDR3 sequence (DNA): TGTGCCAGCAGCTCTCCGAAGTCCGGGACAGGGGGCTCCTACGAGCAGTACTTC. It encodes CASSSPKSGTGGSYEQYF.

This clonotype was seen a handful of times. The chain uses TRBV6-1 and TRBJ2-7; 8 bases agree with TRBD1. Germline-derived CDR1 and CDR2 are MNHNS and SASEGT. The CDR3 loop spans 15 amino acids. With 6 bases clipped from V and 3 bases from J, the junction kept 10 bases outside the gene matches. CDR3 sequence reads: CASSWGQEAYYEQYF. DNA of the CDR3: TGTGCCAGCAGCTGGGGACAGGAAGCTTACTACGAGCAGTACTTC.

The rearrangement uses TRBV20-1 and TRBJ2-3; D possibly corresponds to TRBD2 (7 bases). Deletions cut 3 bases from V and 5 bases from J, with 9 bases between. The CDR3 contains 12 residues. Looked up from germline, CDR1 is DFQATT and CDR2 is SNEGSKA (reference sequence). The CDR3 region has the DNA TGCAGTGCTAGCGGGGGGCAAGATACGCAGTATTTT. The encoded protein is CSASGGQDTQYF.

This clonotype was observed at least ten times. The genes are TRBV9 and TRBJ2-7; 7 bases are shared with TRBD2. Per the germline V gene, CDR1 is SGDLS and CDR2 is YYNGEE. This CDR3 contains 14 residues. The junction had 5 bases not matched to a gene; V was cut back by 0 bases and J by 5 bases. CDR3 nucleotide sequence: TGTGCCAGCAGCGTAGGCCCAGCGGGAAACGAGCAGTACTTC. It encodes CASSVGPAGNEQYF.

The chain joins TRBV28 to TRBJ2-5, with D perhaps matching TRBD1 or TRBD2 (6 bases each). CDR3 length: 12 amino acids. Germline lookup yields CDR1 MDHEN and CDR2 SYDVKM. Trimming cost V 7 bases and J 6 bases, with 12 bases left between them. In nucleotides, the CDR3 is TGTGCCAGCACGGGGGCCGTACAGACCCAGTACTTC. Translated, it gives CASTGAVQTQYF.

CDR3: CASSSPGQGPHEQYF. The CDR3 region has the DNA TGTGCCAGCTCTAGTCCGGGACAGGGTCCGCACGAGCAGTACTTC. V usage is TRBV28 and J usage is TRBJ2-7, with TRBD1 identical over 9 bases. CDR1 MDHEN and CDR2 SYDVKM come from the germline V gene. This CDR3 is built from 15 residues. V lost 8 bases and J lost 5; bases outside the gene matches: 13. The full variable domain, with the rest looked up from reference TRBV28 and TRBJ2-7, is DVKVTQSSRYLVKRTGEKVFLECVQDMDHENMFWYRQDPGLGLRLIYFSYDVKMKEKGDIPEGYSVSREKKERFSLILESASTNQTSMYLCASSSPGQGPHEQYFGPGTRLTVT.

The sample holds a few counts of this clonotype. Mismatch with germline at one junction end may stem from a read error. The chain employs TRBV12-3 or TRBV12-4 and TRBJ2-7; 9 bases agree with TRBD2. The length of the CDR3 is 14 residues. CDR3: CASLLGGASGTLNF. CDR3 sequence (DNA): TGTGCCAGCCTCTTGGGGGGGGCTAGCGGGACGTTGAACTTC.

This clonotype was seen more than once but under ten times. The V call is TRBV12-3 or TRBV12-4, the J call TRBJ2-1, with 15 bases lining up with TRBD2. This CDR3 contains 20 residues. V trimming: 5 bases; J trimming: 6 bases; junction bases outside the gene matches: 17. This chain's CDR3 is CASSPLGLAGGPARGNEQFF. CDR3 nucleotides: TGTGCCAGCAGTCCACTTGGACTAGCGGGAGGGCCTGCGAGAGGCAATGAGCAGTTCTTC.

The chain recombines TRBV12-3 or TRBV12-4 with TRBJ2-7; 13 bases are shared with TRBD2. The CDR3 runs to 14 residues. The junction had 1 base not matched to a gene; V was cut back by 4 bases and J by 4 bases. The CDR3: CASSWTSGGYEQYF. The CDR3 DNA sequence: TGTGCCAGCAGTTGGACTAGCGGGGGTTACGAGCAGTACTTC.

The sample holds a few counts of this clonotype. The CDR3 spells CASSWSQGAGDEQFF. The CDR3 coding sequence is TGTGCCAGCAGCTGGTCACAGGGGGCCGGGGATGAGCAGTTCTTC. This sequence joins TRBV9 and TRBJ2-1; TRBD1 matches 9 bases. The germline CDR1 and CDR2 sequences are SGDLS and YYNGEE. The CDR3 length is 15 residues. V was clipped by 4 bases and J by 8 bases; unmatched bases: 10. Complete variable domain (other parts from reference TRBV9 and TRBJ2-1): DSGVTQTPKHLITATGQRVTLRCSPRSGDLSVYWYQQSLDQGLQFLIQYYNGEERAKGNILERFSAQQFPDLHSELNLSSLELGDSALYFCASSWSQGAGDEQFFGPGTRLTVL.

This chain joins TRBV6-6 and TRBJ1-2; D call uncertain. The V gene lost 0 bases and the J gene lost 0 bases, with 8 bases spanning the gap. This CDR3 is 15 amino acids long. Germline V lookup: CDR1 MNHNY, CDR2 SVGAGI (reference sequence). The CDR3 DNA reads as TGTGCCAGCAGTTACTCGTCAGCAGCTAACTATGGCTACACCTTC. Amino acids: CASSYSSAANYGYTF.

This clonotype was counted between two and nine times. The chain has TRBV2 and TRBJ1-1; tentatively, D is TRBD1 (6 bases). V was shortened by 6 bases and J by 3 bases, with 14 bases between the two germline ends. CDR1 and CDR2 from the germline V gene are SNHLY and FYNNEI. The CDR3 consists of 14 residues. CDR3 residues: CASRAGTYDTEAFF. CDR3 DNA: TGTGCCAGCAGGGCCGGGACATACGACACTGAAGCTTTCTTT.

This clonotype was detected only a few times. The CDR3 loop reads CASSLPRLVQETQYF. DNA of the CDR3: TGTGCCAGCAGCTTGCCTCGACTAGTACAAGAGACCCAGTACTTC. This chain uses TRBV5-6 with TRBJ2-5, with D perhaps TRBD2 (6 bases). Deletions cut 1 base from V and 2 bases from J, with 12 bases between. The CDR3 is 15 amino acids. Germline V gene lookup returns CDR1 SGHDT and CDR2 YYEEEE.

This clonotype appeared many times. V and J are TRBV29-1 and TRBJ2-1; D may be TRBD2 (5 bases). The germline V gene encodes CDR1 SQVTM and CDR2 ANQGSEA. Trimming shortened V by 4 bases and J by 8 bases, and 6 bases separated the two germline ends. The length of the CDR3 is 10 residues. The CDR3 DNA reads TGCAGCGTTGGAGGGTATGAGCAGTTCTTC. This translates into CSVGGYEQFF.

The sample holds a few counts of this clonotype. The chain links TRBV27 to TRBJ2-2; perhaps TRBD2 as D (5 bases). CDR1 is MNHEY, CDR2 SMNVEV, per germline (reference sequence). Deletions cut 7 bases from V and 3 bases from J, with 15 bases between. The CDR3 has 15 residues. CDR3 protein: CASTDEGAYTGELFF. In nucleotides, the CDR3 is TGTGCCAGCACCGACGAGGGTGCTTACACCGGGGAGCTGTTTTTT.

This clonotype was seen only a few times. This chain joins TRBV14 and TRBJ2-1; 10 positions match TRBD1. Germline V gene sequence: CDR1 SGHDN, CDR2 FVKESK. The ends lost 4 bases at V and 10 bases at J; junction bases unmatched: 4. The CDR3 sequence is 13 residues long. CDR3 residues: CASSPGQGREQFF. The CDR3 DNA sequence: TGTGCCAGCAGCCCGGGACAGGGGCGGGAGCAGTTCTTC.

The chain couples TRBV28 to TRBJ2-3, with TRBD1 matching over 9 bases. CDR3 length: 17 residues. CDR1 is MDHEN and CDR2 is SYDVKM in the germline V gene. V lost 5 bases, J lost 1 base, and 10 bases stayed unmatched. The CDR3, as DNA: TGTGCCAGCAGTCCCTCCGGGACAGGGTGGGGCACAGATACGCAGTATTTT. It encodes CASSPSGTGWGTDTQYF.

The table lists this clonotype with many counts. The rearrangement links TRBV29-1 to TRBJ2-3, with D tentatively TRBD2 (5 bases). Germline V CDR1 and CDR2: SQVTM, ANQGSEA. V was pared by 6 bases and J by 2 bases, with 12 bases between. The CDR3 runs 13 residues. This CDR3 reads CSVWRADTDTQYF. The CDR3 DNA reads TGCAGCGTGTGGAGAGCGGACACAGATACGCAGTATTTT.